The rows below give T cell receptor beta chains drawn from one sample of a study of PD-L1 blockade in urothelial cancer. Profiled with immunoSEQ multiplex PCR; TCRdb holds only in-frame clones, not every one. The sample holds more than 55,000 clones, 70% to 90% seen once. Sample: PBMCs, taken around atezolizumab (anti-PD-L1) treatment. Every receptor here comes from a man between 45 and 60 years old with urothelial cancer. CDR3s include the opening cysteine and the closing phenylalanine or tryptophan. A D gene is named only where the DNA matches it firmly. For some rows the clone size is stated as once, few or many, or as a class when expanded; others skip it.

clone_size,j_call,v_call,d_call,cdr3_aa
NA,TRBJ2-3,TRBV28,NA,CASRVSGAYTDTQYF
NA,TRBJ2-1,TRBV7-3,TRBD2,CASSSSGPKESLMVF
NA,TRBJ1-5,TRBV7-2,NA,CASSLVEVQPQHF
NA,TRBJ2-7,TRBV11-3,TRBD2,CASSLGGPSITGGEHEQYF
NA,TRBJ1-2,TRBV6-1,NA,CASIGGQSDPYF
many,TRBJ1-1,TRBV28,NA,CASSPLDQGTEAFF
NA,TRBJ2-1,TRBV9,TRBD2,CASSAGTSGRNEQFF
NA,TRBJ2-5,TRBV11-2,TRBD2,CASSPGLAGGQETQYF
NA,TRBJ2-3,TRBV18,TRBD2,CASSIRTSGRTDTQYF
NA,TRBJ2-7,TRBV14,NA,CASSQDLSPGYSYEQYF
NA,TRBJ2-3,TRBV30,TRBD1,CAWSLGDRGRGGTDTQYF
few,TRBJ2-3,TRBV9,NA,CASSPRLVSTDTQYF
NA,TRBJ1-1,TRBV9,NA,CASSVADSTEAFF
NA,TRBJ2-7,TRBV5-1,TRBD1,CASSFYRDSGSYEQYF
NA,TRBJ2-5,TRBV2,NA,CASSPGRGQETQYF
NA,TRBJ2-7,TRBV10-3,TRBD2,CAIRGTSESPYEQYF
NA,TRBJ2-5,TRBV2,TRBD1,CASVAGGAQTQYF
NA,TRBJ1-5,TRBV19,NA,CASSFRDYLTNQPQHF
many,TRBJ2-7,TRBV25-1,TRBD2,CASSAFREVYEQYF
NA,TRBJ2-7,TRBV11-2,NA,CASSLTAQYEQYF
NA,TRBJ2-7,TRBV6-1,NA,CASGDRGEQYF
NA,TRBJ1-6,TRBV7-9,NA,CASSDALQGSHYNSPLHF
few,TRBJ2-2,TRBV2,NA,CAGSEKNTGELFF
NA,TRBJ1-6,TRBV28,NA,CASSLDSYNSPLHF
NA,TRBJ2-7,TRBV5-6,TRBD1,CASSPTGSYEQYF
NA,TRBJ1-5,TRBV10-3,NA,CAITAGPRQPQHF
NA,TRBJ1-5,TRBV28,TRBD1,CASSLGQGGNQPQHF
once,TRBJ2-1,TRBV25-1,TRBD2,CASSGSGVYNEQFF
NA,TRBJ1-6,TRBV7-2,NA,CASSLKSSYNSPLHF
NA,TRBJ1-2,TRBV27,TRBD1,CASSLTGQGANYGYTF
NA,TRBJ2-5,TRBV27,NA,CASSFGGASQETQYF
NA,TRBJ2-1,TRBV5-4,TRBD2,CASSTGTSGRASEQFF
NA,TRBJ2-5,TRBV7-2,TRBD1,CASSLDWGQAGWETQYF
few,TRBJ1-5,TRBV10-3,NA,CAISEFGDQPQHF
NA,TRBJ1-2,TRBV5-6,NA,CASSYERNYGYTF
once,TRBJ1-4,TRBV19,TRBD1,CASRRGHEKLFF
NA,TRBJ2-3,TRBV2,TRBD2,CASSASLAGPTDTQYF
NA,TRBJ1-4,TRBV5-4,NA,CASSLDRDEKLFF
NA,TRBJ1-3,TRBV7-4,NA,CASSLVLCYEGTRPRSGNTIYF
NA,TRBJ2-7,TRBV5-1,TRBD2,CASSGGGFEQYF
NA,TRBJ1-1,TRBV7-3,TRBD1,CASSRGQGNPEAFF
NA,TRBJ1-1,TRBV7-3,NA,CASSSTGGRMNTEAFF